This TCR beta chain was captured in a study of CD4 T cells in relation to SARS-CoV-2 and coronaviruses. Study information: PBMCs were cultured with antigen for nine to eleven days before TCR beta sequencing. The HLA restriction of the shared crossreactive spike epitopes was mapped.

Cryopreserved PBMCs were CD4-enriched, then split into naive and memory cells. Sorted naive or memory CD4+ cells met CEF peptides for around ten days. The J segment lost 8 bases and the V segment lost 6 bases, leaving 6 bases of the junction unmatched. Germline CDR1 reads KGHSH; CDR2 reads LQKENI. There are 12 residues in the CDR3. Remarks on this clone: As yet, its antigen is unknown.

This table comes from immunoSEQ multiplex PCR, and its TCRdb copy is limited to in-frame clones, with some not included. The repertoire holds approximately 39,000 clones, with more than 60% as singletons. V is TRBV18 and J is TRBJ1-1; TRBD1 matches 7 bases. The TCR was taken from an adult with COVID-19. Sequencing was carried out using memory CD4+ T cells from PBMCs, cultured in vitro. CDR3 protein: CASSPGQAEAFF. The DNA for the CDR3 is TGTGCCAGCTCCCCAGGACAGGCCGAAGCTTTCTTT. The whole variable domain, filled in from reference TRBV18 and TRBJ1-1, reads NAGVMQNPRHLVRRRGQEARLRCSPMKGHSHVYWYRQLPEEGLKFMVYLQKENIIDESGMPKERFSAEFPKEGPSILRIQQVVRGDSAAYFCASSPGQAEAFFGQGTRLTVV.